Shown below are 9 T cell receptor beta chains from a single sample sequenced in a study of cytotoxic CD8 clonotypes in ibrutinib-treated CLL. Assay: immunoSEQ multiplex PCR; the TCRdb copy retains only in-frame clones and omits some. Here the sample spans 250,000 to 350,000 clones, approximately 76% being singletons. The input for sequencing was PBMCs, taken at disease progression, from a patient treated with ibrutinib. The receptors here all came from a human donor with chronic lymphocytic leukemia.

The chain carries TRBV6-1 and TRBJ1-5; a weak D match, TRBD1 (5 bases). CDR1 is MNHNS and CDR2 is SASEGT in the germline V gene. The CDR3 covers 16 residues. With 0 bases removed from V and 3 bases from J, the gap between germline ends came to 12 bases. The CDR3 nucleotides read TGTGCCAGCAGTGAAGCCGGGGCGCAAGTCAATCAGCCCCAGCATTTT. This encodes CASSEAGAQVNQPQHF.

In its sample, this clone was seen a few times. The chain recombines TRBV18 with TRBJ1-2; 8 bases map to TRBD1. CDR1 is KGHSH, CDR2 LQKENI, per germline. The V gene end was trimmed by 1 base and the J gene end by 5 bases; junction bases not matched to a gene: 6. CDR3 length equals 15 residues. The chain's CDR3 is CASSPRMTGDYGYTF. The DNA for the CDR3 is TGTGCCAGCTCACCACGAATGACAGGGGATTATGGCTACACCTTC.

This clone was seen just once. This rearrangement joins TRBV29-1 to TRBJ2-5; TRBD1 is a possible D gene (6 bases). Germline CDR1 and CDR2: SQVTM and ANQGSEA. The CDR3 spans 11 residues. V was trimmed by 5 bases and J by 5 bases, leaving 9 bases between them. CDR3 in amino acids: CSVNRAETQYF. The CDR3 DNA reads as TGCAGCGTTAACAGGGCTGAGACCCAGTACTTC.

The CDR3 nucleotides read TGTGCCAGCAGTTCCCATGCGGACTATATAGATGAGCAGTTCTTC. It yields the protein CASSSHADYIDEQFF. The J gene is TRBJ2-1, the V gene TRBV28; the D gene is possibly TRBD2 (6 bases). From germline, CDR1 is MDHEN and CDR2 SYDVKM. The CDR3 consists of 15 residues. Trimming removed 4 bases from V and 8 bases from J, with 18 bases in between.

This clone was detected only once. The chain combines TRBV5-1 with TRBJ2-3, with 7 bases identical to TRBD2. V trimming: 4 bases; J trimming: 4 bases; junction bases outside the gene matches: 9. From germline, CDR1 is SGHRS and CDR2 YFSETQ. This CDR3 spans 15 amino acids. Here the CDR3 reads CASSQVPGGSDTQYF. CDR3 nucleotide sequence: TGCGCCAGCAGCCAGGTCCCGGGAGGATCAGATACGCAGTATTTT.

The chain couples TRBV29-1 to TRBJ1-2; D is uncertain. The germline CDR1 and CDR2 sequences are SQVTM and ANQGSEA. V was cut by 2 bases and J by 2 bases, with 6 bases left in between. CDR3 length: 12 amino acids. The CDR3 is CSVESVNYGYTF. The CDR3 nucleotides are TGCAGCGTTGAAAGTGTAAACTATGGCTACACCTTC.

The CDR3 nucleotides read TGTGCCAGCAGCTTGGGGAGGAATACAGATACGCAGTATTTT. Its protein product is CASSLGRNTDTQYF. The rearrangement links TRBV9 to TRBJ2-3, with D possibly matching TRBD2 (6 bases). Germline CDR1 and CDR2: SGDLS and YYNGEE. Deletions cut 4 bases from V and 3 bases from J, with 12 bases between. The CDR3 length is 14 residues. The full variable domain, with the rest looked up from reference TRBV9 and TRBJ2-3, is DSGVTQTPKHLITATGQRVTLRCSPRSGDLSVYWYQQSLDQGLQFLIQYYNGEERAKGNILERFSAQQFPDLHSELNLSSLELGDSALYFCASSLGRNTDTQYFGPGTRLTVL.

V usage is TRBV5-1 and J usage is TRBJ2-1; perhaps D is TRBD1 or TRBD2 (5 bases each). The CDR3 length is 15 residues. V lost 1 base to trimming and J lost 4 bases, with 12 bases between them. The germline gives CDR1 SGHRS, CDR2 YFSETQ. The chain's CDR3 is CASSLYRGGYNEQFF. The DNA for the CDR3 is TGCGCCAGCAGCTTGTACCGGGGCGGGTACAATGAGCAGTTCTTC.

CDR3 coding DNA: TGTGCCACCAGCAGAGCGGGACTAGCGGGAGACCCCCCGGGGGAGCAGTACTTC. Its protein product is CATSRAGLAGDPPGEQYF. The chain uses TRBV15 and TRBJ2-7, with 14 nucleotides matching TRBD2. Germline-derived CDR1 and CDR2 are LNHNV and YYDKDF (reference sequence). Trimming took 1 base from V and 7 from J; bases not matched to a gene: 12. The CDR3 has 18 amino acids.